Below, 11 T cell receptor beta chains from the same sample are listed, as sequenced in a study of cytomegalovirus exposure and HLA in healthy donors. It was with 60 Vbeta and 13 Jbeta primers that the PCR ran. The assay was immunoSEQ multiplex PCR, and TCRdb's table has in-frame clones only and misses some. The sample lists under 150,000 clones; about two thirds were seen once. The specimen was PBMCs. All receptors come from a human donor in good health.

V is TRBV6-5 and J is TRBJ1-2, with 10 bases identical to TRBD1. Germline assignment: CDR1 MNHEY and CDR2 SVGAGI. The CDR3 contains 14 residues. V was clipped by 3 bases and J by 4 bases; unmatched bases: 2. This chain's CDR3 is CASSYRDRGYGYTF. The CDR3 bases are TGTGCCAGCAGTTATAGGGACAGGGGCTATGGCTACACCTTC.

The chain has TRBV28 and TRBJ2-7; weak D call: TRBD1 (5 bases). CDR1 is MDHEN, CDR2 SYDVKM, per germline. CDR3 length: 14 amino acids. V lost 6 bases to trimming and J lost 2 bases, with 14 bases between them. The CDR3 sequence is CASSRITGPYEQYF. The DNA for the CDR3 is TGTGCCAGCAGCCGAATCACAGGTCCCTACGAGCAGTACTTC.

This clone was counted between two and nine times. The CDR3 sequence: CASSQDRVQETQYF. The CDR3 region has the DNA TGTGCCAGCAGCCAGGACAGGGTCCAAGAGACCCAGTACTTC. The chain combines TRBV6-6 with TRBJ2-5; 8 bases agree with TRBD1. CDR3 length: 14 amino acids. Germline V lookup: CDR1 MNHNY, CDR2 SVGAGI (reference sequence). With 6 bases clipped from V and 1 base from J, the junction kept 4 bases outside the gene matches.

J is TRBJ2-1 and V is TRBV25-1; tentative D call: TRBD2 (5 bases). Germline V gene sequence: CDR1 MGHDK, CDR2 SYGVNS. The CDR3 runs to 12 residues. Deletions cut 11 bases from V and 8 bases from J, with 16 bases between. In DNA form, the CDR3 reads TGTGCCTCTCGGCGCGGGCTCTATGAGCAGTTCTTC. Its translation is CASRRGLYEQFF.

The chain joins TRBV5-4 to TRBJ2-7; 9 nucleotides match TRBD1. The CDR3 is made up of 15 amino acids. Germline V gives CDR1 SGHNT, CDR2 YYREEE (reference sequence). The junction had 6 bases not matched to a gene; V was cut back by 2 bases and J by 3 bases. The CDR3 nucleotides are TGTGCCAGCAGCTTTGGGGGGACAGGGAGCTACGAGCAGTACTTC. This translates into CASSFGGTGSYEQYF. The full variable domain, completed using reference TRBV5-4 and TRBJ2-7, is ETGVTQSPTHLIKTRGQQVTLRCSSQSGHNTVSWYQQALGQGPQFIFQYYREEENGRGNFPPRFSGLQFPNYSSELNVNALELDDSALYLCASSFGGTGSYEQYFGPGTRLTVT.

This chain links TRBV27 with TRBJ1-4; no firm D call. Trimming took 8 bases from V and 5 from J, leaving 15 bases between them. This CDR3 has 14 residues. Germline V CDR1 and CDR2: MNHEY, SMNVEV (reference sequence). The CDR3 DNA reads TGTGCCAGCCGGCGGGGAACAGCGAATGAAAAACTGTTTTTT. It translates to CASRRGTANEKLFF.

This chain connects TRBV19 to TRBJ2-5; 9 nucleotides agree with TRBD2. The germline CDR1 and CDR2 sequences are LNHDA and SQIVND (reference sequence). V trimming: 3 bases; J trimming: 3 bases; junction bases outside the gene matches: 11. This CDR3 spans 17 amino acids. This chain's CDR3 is CASSIVAVAGAKETQYF. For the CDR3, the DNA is TGTGCCAGTAGTATTGTCGCGGTAGCGGGGGCTAAAGAGACCCAGTACTTC.

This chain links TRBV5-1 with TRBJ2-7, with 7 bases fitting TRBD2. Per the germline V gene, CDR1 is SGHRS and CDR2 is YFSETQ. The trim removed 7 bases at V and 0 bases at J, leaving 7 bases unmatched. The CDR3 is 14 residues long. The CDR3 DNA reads TGCGCCAGCGCCCCCATAGCGGGCTCCTACGAGCAGTACTTC. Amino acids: CASAPIAGSYEQYF.

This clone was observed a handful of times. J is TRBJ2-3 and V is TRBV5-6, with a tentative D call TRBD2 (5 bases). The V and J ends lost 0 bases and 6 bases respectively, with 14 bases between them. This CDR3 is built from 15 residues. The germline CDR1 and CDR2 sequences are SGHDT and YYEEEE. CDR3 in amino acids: CASSLVVAGADTQYF. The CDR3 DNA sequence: TGTGCCAGCAGCTTGGTGGTGGCGGGTGCGGATACGCAGTATTTT.

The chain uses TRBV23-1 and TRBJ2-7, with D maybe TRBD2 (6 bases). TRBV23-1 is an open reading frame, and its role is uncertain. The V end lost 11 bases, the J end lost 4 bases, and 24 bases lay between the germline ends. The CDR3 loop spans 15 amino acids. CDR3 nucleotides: TGCGCCGGCGGGGCATCCAAAAGACCCACATACGAGCAGTACTTC. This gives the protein CAGGASKRPTYEQYF.

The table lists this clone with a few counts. CDR3 DNA sequence: TGTGCCAGCAGTCCAGGGATAGGAAATCAGCCCCAGCATTTT. Translated: CASSPGIGNQPQHF. The gene calls are TRBV6-5 and TRBJ1-5; a weak D match, TRBD1 (5 bases). The CDR3 runs 14 residues. Deletions cut 5 bases from V and 4 bases from J, with 12 bases between. Germline CDR1 and CDR2: MNHEY and SVGAGI.